The rows below give T cell receptor beta chains drawn from one sample of a study of blood T cell repertoires in COVID-19. The table came from immunoSEQ multiplex PCR; TCRdb's copy has only in-frame clones and leaves some out. The data hold about 89,000 clones, with over 90% observed a single time. Sequenced input: peripheral blood. These receptors came from a human donor with active COVID-19. The donor label of this sample is uncertain. CDR3s include the opening cysteine and the closing phenylalanine or tryptophan. The D gene is left open where the match is weak. Clone size is not always given. Where it is, it says once, few, many or a class for expanded clones.

clone_size: -
j_call: TRBJ2-5
d_call: TRBD2
v_call: TRBV18
cdr3_nt: TGTGCCAGCTCACCGCGACTAGCGGGGGGCCCCTACCAAGAGACCCAGTACTTC
cdr3_aa: CASSPRLAGGPYQETQYF

clone_size: -
j_call: TRBJ1-5
d_call: TRBD1
v_call: TRBV4-1
cdr3_nt: TGCGCCAGCAGCCAAGTATTTCAGGGGGCTCAGCCCCAGCATTTT
cdr3_aa: CASSQVFQGAQPQHF

clone_size: -
j_call: TRBJ1-2
d_call: -
v_call: TRBV7-9
cdr3_nt: TGTGCCAGCAGCCCCAACCCAGGGGCCTTTAACTATGGCTACACCTTC
cdr3_aa: CASSPNPGAFNYGYTF

clone_size: -
j_call: TRBJ2-2
d_call: TRBD2
v_call: TRBV7-6
cdr3_nt: TGTGCCAGCAGCTTAATCCTAGCGGCTACCGGGGAGCTGTTTTTT
cdr3_aa: CASSLILAATGELFF

clone_size: -
j_call: TRBJ1-1
d_call: -
v_call: TRBV28
cdr3_nt: TGTGCCAGCAGCTTCGACAGGATCAACACTGAAGCTTTCTTT
cdr3_aa: CASSFDRINTEAFF

clone_size: -
j_call: TRBJ2-3
d_call: TRBD2
v_call: TRBV10-3
cdr3_nt: TGTGCCATCAGTGGTAGCGGGACTAGCACAGATACGCAGTATTTT
cdr3_aa: CAISGSGTSTDTQYF

clone_size: -
j_call: TRBJ2-7
d_call: -
v_call: TRBV28
cdr3_nt: TGTGCCAGCAGTTTCTTGACTAGTGGTTCCTACGAGCAGTACTTC
cdr3_aa: CASSFLTSGSYEQYF

clone_size: once
j_call: TRBJ1-6
d_call: TRBD1
v_call: TRBV5-1
cdr3_nt: TGCGCCAGCAGCCCGGGACAGGGGAGTTCACCCCTCCACTTT
cdr3_aa: CASSPGQGSSPLHF

clone_size: -
j_call: TRBJ2-2
d_call: TRBD2
v_call: TRBV5-4
cdr3_nt: TGTGCCAGCAGCTCGGGGCTAGCGGGGGTCGGGGAGCTGTTTTTT
cdr3_aa: CASSSGLAGVGELFF

clone_size: -
j_call: TRBJ1-4
d_call: TRBD1
v_call: TRBV6-5
cdr3_nt: TGTGCCAGCAGCCGCACAGGGGGCAGGGGTGAAAAACTGTTTTTT
cdr3_aa: CASSRTGGRGEKLFF

clone_size: -
j_call: TRBJ1-5
d_call: -
v_call: TRBV3-1/TRBV3-2
cdr3_nt: TGTGCCAGCAGCCAAGCCAGGGGTCAGCCCCAGCATTTT
cdr3_aa: CASSQARGQPQHF

clone_size: -
j_call: TRBJ1-1
d_call: -
v_call: TRBV5-6
cdr3_nt: TGTGCCAGCAGCTCTAGGGGACATTCGAACACTGAAGCTTTCTTT
cdr3_aa: CASSSRGHSNTEAFF

clone_size: -
j_call: TRBJ2-2
d_call: TRBD2
v_call: TRBV27
cdr3_nt: TGTGCCAGCCTAGCGGGGGGCGAGGGCGGGGAGCTGTTTTTT
cdr3_aa: CASLAGGEGGELFF

clone_size: -
j_call: TRBJ1-1
d_call: TRBD1
v_call: TRBV27
cdr3_nt: TGTGCCAGCAGTCCTAATCCCGGGACAGTGACTGAAGCTTTCTTT
cdr3_aa: CASSPNPGTVTEAFF

clone_size: -
j_call: TRBJ2-5
d_call: -
v_call: TRBV11-2
cdr3_nt: TGTGCCAGCAGCTTGGGGGGGGCAATAGAGACCCAGTACTTC
cdr3_aa: CASSLGGAIETQYF

clone_size: -
j_call: TRBJ2-2
d_call: TRBD2
v_call: TRBV19
cdr3_nt: TGTGCCAGTACGGCTTTGGCGGGGGGGAACACCGGGGAGCTGTTTTTT
cdr3_aa: CASTALAGGNTGELFF

clone_size: -
j_call: TRBJ2-1
d_call: TRBD2
v_call: TRBV19
cdr3_nt: TGTGCCAGTAGTGCTGGAGCCGGGACTAGCGTCGGGGAGCAGTTCTTC
cdr3_aa: CASSAGAGTSVGEQFF

clone_size: -
j_call: TRBJ2-5
d_call: -
v_call: TRBV19
cdr3_nt: TGTGCCAGTAGTCCCAGACCCATGGGGGGGGCGCAAGAGACCCAGTACTTC
cdr3_aa: CASSPRPMGGAQETQYF

clone_size: once
j_call: TRBJ2-3
d_call: -
v_call: TRBV27
cdr3_nt: TGTGCCAGCAGTTCTAATCTACGACAGGCTGGCCCAGATACGCAGTATTTT
cdr3_aa: CASSSNLRQAGPDTQYF

clone_size: -
j_call: TRBJ1-2
d_call: -
v_call: TRBV21-1
cdr3_nt: TGTGCCAGCAGCCGTCAGCGCTACTATGGCTACACCTTC
cdr3_aa: CASSRQRYYGYTF

clone_size: -
j_call: TRBJ1-1
d_call: -
v_call: TRBV18
cdr3_nt: TGTGCCAGCTCACCATTCGGCGGCACTGAAGCTTTCTTT
cdr3_aa: CASSPFGGTEAFF

clone_size: once
j_call: TRBJ2-7
d_call: -
v_call: TRBV11-2
cdr3_nt: TGTGCCAGCAGCTTAGCTTTGTACGAGCAGTACTTC
cdr3_aa: CASSLALYEQYF

clone_size: -
j_call: TRBJ2-4
d_call: -
v_call: TRBV9
cdr3_nt: TGTGCCAGCAGCGTAGGACAGAACGTCAAAAACATTCAGTACTTC
cdr3_aa: CASSVGQNVKNIQYF

clone_size: -
j_call: TRBJ2-2
d_call: TRBD2
v_call: TRBV19
cdr3_nt: TGTGCCAGTACTAGCGGGGGGGCCTATGCCGGGGAGCTGTTTTTT
cdr3_aa: CASTSGGAYAGELFF

clone_size: -
j_call: TRBJ1-6
d_call: -
v_call: TRBV28
cdr3_nt: TGTGCCAGCAGTTTATCTTCCTCACCCCTCCACTTT
cdr3_aa: CASSLSSSPLHF

clone_size: -
j_call: TRBJ1-1
d_call: TRBD1
v_call: TRBV6-5
cdr3_nt: TGTGCCAGCAGACTACAGGGGGTCGCTGAAGCTTTCTTT
cdr3_aa: CASRLQGVAEAFF

clone_size: -
j_call: TRBJ2-7
d_call: -
v_call: TRBV10-3
cdr3_nt: TGTGCCATCAGTGGCACCTCAGACGGGGAGCAGTACTTC
cdr3_aa: CAISGTSDGEQYF

clone_size: once
j_call: TRBJ1-4
d_call: TRBD1
v_call: TRBV3-1/TRBV3-2
cdr3_nt: TGTGCCAGCAGCCCGACAGGGGATGGTGAAAAACTGTTTTTT
cdr3_aa: CASSPTGDGEKLFF

clone_size: -
j_call: TRBJ1-4
d_call: TRBD1
v_call: TRBV7-2
cdr3_nt: TGTGCCAGCAGCTCAGGACAGGTCTCCGAGGAAAAACTGTTTTTT
cdr3_aa: CASSSGQVSEEKLFF

clone_size: -
j_call: TRBJ2-7
d_call: TRBD1
v_call: TRBV18
cdr3_nt: TGTGCCAGCTCACCACCGGGACAGGGCTACGAGCAGTACTTC
cdr3_aa: CASSPPGQGYEQYF

clone_size: -
j_call: TRBJ2-3
d_call: -
v_call: TRBV2
cdr3_nt: TGTGCCAGTAAGAGGGGGGGCGGTGATACGCAGTATTTT
cdr3_aa: CASKRGGGDTQYF

clone_size: -
j_call: TRBJ2-3
d_call: -
v_call: TRBV10-3
cdr3_nt: TGTGCCATCACCATCGGAGGGCCCACAGATACGCAGTATTTT
cdr3_aa: CAITIGGPTDTQYF

clone_size: once
j_call: TRBJ2-5
d_call: -
v_call: TRBV7-9
cdr3_nt: TGTGCCAGCAGCTTTTCGGGAGAGACCCAGTACTTC
cdr3_aa: CASSFSGETQYF

clone_size: -
j_call: TRBJ2-6
d_call: -
v_call: TRBV6-5
cdr3_nt: TGTGCCAGCAGTTACCTATCGGGGGCCAACGTCCTGACTTTC
cdr3_aa: CASSYLSGANVLTF

clone_size: -
j_call: TRBJ2-1
d_call: TRBD2
v_call: TRBV4-1
cdr3_nt: TGCGCCAGCAGTACGCGGGGGGGCCGTGAGAATGAGCAGTTCTTC
cdr3_aa: CASSTRGGRENEQFF

clone_size: -
j_call: TRBJ2-1
d_call: TRBD2
v_call: TRBV7-2
cdr3_nt: TGTGCCAGCAGCCTGGAGCGGGGTTCCTACAATGAGCAGTTCTTC
cdr3_aa: CASSLERGSYNEQFF

clone_size: -
j_call: TRBJ2-1
d_call: TRBD2
v_call: TRBV11-3
cdr3_nt: TGTGCCAGCAGCTTAGGGACTAGCGGGACTTACAATGAGCAGTTCTTC
cdr3_aa: CASSLGTSGTYNEQFF

clone_size: -
j_call: TRBJ1-6
d_call: -
v_call: TRBV6-2/TRBV6-3
cdr3_nt: TGTGCCAGCAGTTACGAGAATTCACCCCTCCACTTT
cdr3_aa: CASSYENSPLHF

clone_size: -
j_call: TRBJ1-1
d_call: -
v_call: TRBV6-5
cdr3_nt: TGTGCCAGCAGAAACAGAAACACTGAAGCTTTCTTT
cdr3_aa: CASRNRNTEAFF

clone_size: -
j_call: TRBJ2-3
d_call: -
v_call: TRBV10-1
cdr3_nt: TGCGCCAGCAGTGAGTTGACCACGTCCAGGGGTACGCAGTATTTT
cdr3_aa: CASSELTTSRGTQYF

clone_size: -
j_call: TRBJ2-7
d_call: -
v_call: TRBV19
cdr3_nt: TGTGCCAGTAAGGTTCAGGGTAAGGAGGAGCAGTACTTC
cdr3_aa: CASKVQGKEEQYF

clone_size: -
j_call: TRBJ2-1
d_call: TRBD2
v_call: TRBV10-3
cdr3_nt: TGTGCCGCCCAAGGGGCTAGCGGGAGCCCGAGGTCCAATGAGCAGTTCTTC
cdr3_aa: CAAQGASGSPRSNEQFF

clone_size: -
j_call: TRBJ2-1
d_call: TRBD1
v_call: TRBV5-1
cdr3_nt: TGCGCCAGCAGCTTGGTGGGGACAGGGACTACCCCTCCCTACAATGAGCAGTTCTTC
cdr3_aa: CASSLVGTGTTPPYNEQFF

clone_size: -
j_call: TRBJ2-2
d_call: -
v_call: TRBV19
cdr3_nt: TGTGCCACCCGTTGGGGGGGCGCAGGGGCCGGGGAGCTGTTTTTT
cdr3_aa: CATRWGGAGAGELFF

clone_size: -
j_call: TRBJ2-7
d_call: -
v_call: TRBV24-1
cdr3_nt: TGTGCCACCAGTGAAGTAGGGGATCCCTACGAGCAGTACTTC
cdr3_aa: CATSEVGDPYEQYF

clone_size: -
j_call: TRBJ1-4
d_call: -
v_call: TRBV4-1
cdr3_nt: TGCGCCAGCAGCCCCCGGGGGGGTCACGAAAAACTGTTTTTT
cdr3_aa: CASSPRGGHEKLFF

clone_size: -
j_call: TRBJ1-6
d_call: -
v_call: TRBV7-9
cdr3_nt: TGTGCCAGCAGCTTTGAGACGGGACTCTCTAATTCACCCCTCCACTTT
cdr3_aa: CASSFETGLSNSPLHF